The 5 T cell receptor beta chains below all came from one sample that was sequenced in a study of T cell responses to AZD1222 COVID-19 vaccine. Produced via immunoSEQ multiplex PCR; TCRdb's table is partial and in-frame only. The sample has over 150,000 clones; 88% are singletons. The material was peripheral blood, obtained on day 0 of AZD1222 vaccination. These receptors all come from an adult in good health.

This clone occurred once. The chain joins TRBV4-2 to TRBJ1-6; D remains unclear. The germline gives CDR1 LGHNA, CDR2 YNFKEQ. This CDR3 has 16 amino acids. The V end was cut by 0 bases, the J end by 9 bases, with 15 bases between. This chain's CDR3 is CASSQDGGVIASPLHF. The CDR3, as DNA: TGTGCCAGCAGCCAAGATGGCGGGGTAATTGCTTCACCCCTCCACTTT.

This rearrangement joins TRBV7-2 to TRBJ2-2, with D maybe TRBD2 (6 bases). In germline, CDR1 is SGHTA, CDR2 FQGNSA. The CDR3 is made up of 15 amino acids. V was pared by 1 base and J by 6 bases, with 12 bases between. CDR3: CASSLDTGVAGELFF. In nucleotides, the CDR3 is TGTGCCAGCAGCTTAGACACGGGGGTCGCCGGGGAGCTGTTTTTT.

This chain connects TRBV9 to TRBJ1-3, with a possible D match to TRBD1 (6 bases). Germline V lookup: CDR1 SGDLS, CDR2 YYNGEE. The CDR3 is made up of 14 amino acids. Trimming removed 4 bases at V and 2 bases at J, with 10 bases between. This CDR3 is CASSSGTPGNTIYF. The CDR3, as DNA: TGTGCCAGCAGCTCCGGGACACCTGGAAACACCATATATTTT.

The table lists this clone with a few counts. The chain carries TRBV5-5 and TRBJ1-1; TRBD1 agrees at 8 bases. The junction had 5 bases not matched to a gene; V was cut back by 4 bases and J by 6 bases. This CDR3 comprises 13 residues. Germline V lookup: CDR1 SGHKS, CDR2 YYEKEE (reference sequence). The CDR3 DNA follows: TGTGCCAGCAGCCCAGGGGGCAGCGCTGAAGCTTTCTTT. Amino acid sequence: CASSPGGSAEAFF.

The CDR3, as DNA: TGTGCCAGCAGCTTAGAGGCCGGCGAGACCCAGTACTTC. This gives the protein CASSLEAGETQYF. The chain recombines TRBV7-3 with TRBJ2-5; D gene ambiguous. Trimming cost V 2 bases and J 5 bases, with 9 bases left between them. The CDR3 has 13 amino acids. Per germline, CDR1 SGHTA and CDR2 FQGTGA.